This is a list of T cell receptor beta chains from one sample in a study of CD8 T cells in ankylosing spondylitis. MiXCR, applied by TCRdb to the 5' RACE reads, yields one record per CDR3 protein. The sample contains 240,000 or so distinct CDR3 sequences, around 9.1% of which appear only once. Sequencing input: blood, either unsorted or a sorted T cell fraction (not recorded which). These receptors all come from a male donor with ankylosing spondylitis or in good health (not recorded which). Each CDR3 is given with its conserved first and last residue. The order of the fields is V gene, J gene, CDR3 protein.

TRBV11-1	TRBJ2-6	CASSVGTLVFSGANVLTF
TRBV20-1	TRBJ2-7	CSATSAGESYEQYF
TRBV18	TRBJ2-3	CASSPSAGATDTQYF
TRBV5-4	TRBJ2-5	CASSPPSGSGETQYF
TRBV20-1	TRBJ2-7	CSARRTGDTYEQYF
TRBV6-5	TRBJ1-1	CASSSGTGLTAFF
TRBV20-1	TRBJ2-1	CSARDERGGISEQFF
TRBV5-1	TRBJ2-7	CASSFGTGGTYEQYF
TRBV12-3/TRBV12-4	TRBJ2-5	CASSFSRGGPQTQYF
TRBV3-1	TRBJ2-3	CASSKQGLAGGDTQYF
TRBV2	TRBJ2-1	CASSETGQGEFAYNEQFF
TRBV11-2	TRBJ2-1	CASSLTGQTYNEQFF
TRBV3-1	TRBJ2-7	CASSQRQGHEQYF
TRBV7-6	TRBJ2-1	CASSPRTSGRIINNEQFF
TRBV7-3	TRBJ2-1	CASSHLTGGHNEQFF
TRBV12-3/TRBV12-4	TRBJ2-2	CASSNYTGELFF
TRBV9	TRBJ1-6	CASSDHTGHYNSPLHF
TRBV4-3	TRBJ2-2	CASSPFRPGNTGELFF
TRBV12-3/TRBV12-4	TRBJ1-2	CASSETGENYGYTF
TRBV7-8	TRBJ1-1	CASSLTTGHTEAFF
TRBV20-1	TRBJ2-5	CSARIPFGKETQYF
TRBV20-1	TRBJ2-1	CSANRQGNEQFF
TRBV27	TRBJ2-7	CASSPLPGTSGGASPREQYF
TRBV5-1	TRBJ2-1	CASSPGAGREMNEQFF
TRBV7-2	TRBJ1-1	CASSRGSNTEAFF
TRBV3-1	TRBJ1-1	CASSRERARSPFTEAFF
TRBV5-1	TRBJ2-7	CASSLVQGDHEQYF
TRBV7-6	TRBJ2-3	CASRSFPQTGQGVPTDTQYF
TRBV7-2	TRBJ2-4	CASSLDRVHRNIQYF
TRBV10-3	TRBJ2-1	CAISGGLANYNEQFF
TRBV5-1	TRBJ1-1	CASRIETIPSTEAFF
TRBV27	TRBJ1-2	CASSLKGGGHGGYTF
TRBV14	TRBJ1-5	CASSGLYTEPQHF
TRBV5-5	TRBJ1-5	CASSLDQAQPQHF
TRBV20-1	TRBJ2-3	CSARGTGSSTDTQYF
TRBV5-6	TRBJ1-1	CASSLPHGNTEAFF
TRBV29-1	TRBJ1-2	CSVGQGHYGYTF
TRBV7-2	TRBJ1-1	CASSRQPFGVNTEAFF
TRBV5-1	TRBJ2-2	CASSLALAGPTGELFF
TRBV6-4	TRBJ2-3	CASSQGARDTQYF
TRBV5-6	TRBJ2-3	CASSLSGPTDTQYF
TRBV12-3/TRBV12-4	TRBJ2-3	CASTPSGTKDTQYF
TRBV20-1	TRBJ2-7	CSAREWREEAYEQYF
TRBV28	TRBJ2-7	CASSSQGTAAYEQYF
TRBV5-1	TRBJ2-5	CASSAGEETQYF
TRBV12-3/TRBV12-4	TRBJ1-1	CASSLRSGAMNTEAFF
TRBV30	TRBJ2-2	CAWSSGSDTGELFF
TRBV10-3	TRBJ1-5	CAISADRGPNQPQHF
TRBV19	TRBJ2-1	CASSIDRGRAYNEQFF
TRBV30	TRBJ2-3	CAWSVEGSTDTQYF
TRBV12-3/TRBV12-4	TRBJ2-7	CASSLGQGSSYEQYF
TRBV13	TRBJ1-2	CASSLDGEANYGYTF
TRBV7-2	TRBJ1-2	CASSLNGYGYTF
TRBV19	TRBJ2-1	CASSIAGYSYNEQFF
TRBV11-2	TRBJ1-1	CASSYLGHLNTEAFF
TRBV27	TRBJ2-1	CASSPSVGQAYNEQFF
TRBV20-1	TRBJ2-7	CSARERGNPSEQYF
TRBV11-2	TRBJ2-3	CASSRGLAGDTQYF
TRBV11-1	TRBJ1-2	CASSQQGASGYTF
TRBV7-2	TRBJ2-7	CATEALVATSAREAYEQYF